The clone carrying this T cell receptor (beta chain) was observed at least ten times. This specimen belongs to a study of T-cell reconstitution after alpha-beta-depleted transplantation in children. V shed 7 bases and J shed 9 bases, with 16 bases lying between them. This CDR3 contains 13 residues. CDR1 is MNHEY and CDR2 is SVGEGT in the germline V gene. A TCRbeta library incorporating unique molecular identifiers was prepared. From the PCR reads, TCRdb called clonotypes with MiXCR, one entry per CDR3 protein. Among 190,000 or so distinct CDR3 sequences listed, more than 6.5% were seen once. Sequencing was performed on PBMCs from the stem cell graft donor, taken from the stem cell graft. This chain uses TRBV6-2 or TRBV6-3 with TRBJ2-1; D gene ambiguous. The source of this sequence is a human donor who donated a stem cell graft to a child with Wiskott-Aldrich syndrome. The CDR3 nucleotides are TGTGCCAGCACCCTAGACGTTGCCGGTGAGCAGTTCTTC. As protein: CASTLDVAGEQFF.